Shown below are 27 T cell receptor beta chains from a single sample sequenced in a study of blood T cell repertoires in COVID-19. Generated by immunoSEQ multiplex PCR, the TCRdb table keeps only in-frame clones and is missing some. The sample consists of 250,000 to 350,000 clones, roughly 90% of them appearing once. The sequenced material came from peripheral blood. The receptors were gathered from a man aged 18 to 29 who had recovered from COVID-19.

The rearrangement uses TRBV27 and TRBJ2-1; D possibly corresponds to TRBD2 (7 bases). This CDR3 is built from 14 residues. Germline CDR1 MNHEY, CDR2 SMNVEV (reference sequence). Deletions cut 4 bases from V and 6 bases from J, with 13 bases between. The CDR3 nucleotides are TGTGCCAGCAGTTGGGGGGGCGCAGCCAATGAGCAGTTCTTC. Its translation is CASSWGGAANEQFF.

The V gene is TRBV27, the J gene TRBJ1-1, with D maybe TRBD1 (6 bases). The CDR3 has 15 residues. The V end lost 5 bases, the J end lost 4 bases, and 17 bases lay between the germline ends. The germline gives CDR1 MNHEY, CDR2 SMNVEV (reference sequence). The CDR3, as DNA: TGTGCCAGCAGTCACAACTTAGCGGGGGCCACTGAAGCTTTCTTT. Its translation is CASSHNLAGATEAFF.

J is TRBJ2-2 and V is TRBV4-1, with 8 positions matching TRBD2. Trimming removed 1 base from V and 4 bases from J; junction bases left unmatched: 5. Germline CDR1 MGHRA, CDR2 YSYEKL. This CDR3 is built from 16 residues. Written as DNA, the CDR3 is TGCGCCAGCAGCCAAGGGACTAGCTTGCGCACCGGGGAGCTGTTTTTT. The encoded protein is CASSQGTSLRTGELFF.

This sequence joins TRBV7-3 and TRBJ2-1; a possible D gene is TRBD2 (5 bases). V lost 1 base to trimming and J lost 7 bases, with 26 bases between them. Germline CDR1 is SGHTA and CDR2 is FQGTGA. This CDR3 is built from 19 residues. The CDR3 nucleotides read TGTGCCAGCAGCTTAAGGGGTCCCCTAGCCCCAATGGGTATGAATGAGCAGTTCTTC. Protein sequence: CASSLRGPLAPMGMNEQFF.

This rearrangement joins TRBV7-2 to TRBJ2-1, with 7 nucleotides matching TRBD1. The CDR3 consists of 17 residues. The germline gives CDR1 SGHTA, CDR2 FQGNSA. V lost 5 bases and J lost 8; bases outside the gene matches: 18. Here the CDR3 reads CASSILRDSRWWDEQFF. CDR3 nucleotides: TGTGCCAGCAGCATCCTCCGGGACAGCCGCTGGTGGGATGAGCAGTTCTTC.

The chain joins TRBV5-8 to TRBJ1-2, with 11 bases that match TRBD1. Germline-derived CDR1 and CDR2 are SGHTS and YDEGEE. The CDR3 extends over 15 amino acids. Trimming removed 4 bases from V and 4 bases from J; junction bases left unmatched: 6. CDR3 nucleotides: TGTGCCAGCAGCCTCCGGGACAGGGGGAGCTATGGCTACACCTTC. Translation gives CASSLRDRGSYGYTF.

This clone was recorded only once. The genes are TRBV15 and TRBJ1-2, with TRBD1 as a possible D gene (6 bases). Germline loops: CDR1 LNHNV, CDR2 YYDKDF (reference sequence). This CDR3 comprises 14 residues. V was trimmed by 6 bases and J by 2 bases, leaving 13 bases between them. CDR3 sequence (DNA): TGTGCCACCAGGAGGGACAACTTAAACTATGGCTACACCTTC. As protein: CATRRDNLNYGYTF.

The rearrangement links TRBV7-9 to TRBJ1-3; D gene ambiguous. There are 13 residues in the CDR3. Germline CDR1 is SEHNR and CDR2 is FQNEAQ (reference sequence). V dropped 7 bases and J dropped 2 bases, with 9 bases sitting between them. The CDR3 nucleotides read TGTGCCAGCACCATCGACACTGGAAACACCATATATTTT. Translating it yields CASTIDTGNTIYF.

V usage is TRBV14 and J usage is TRBJ2-1; TRBD2 aligns across 12 bases. Germline assignment: CDR1 SGHDN and CDR2 FVKESK. Germline trimming cut 1 base from V and 6 bases from J; bases unmatched to any gene: 4. This CDR3 region has 16 residues. This CDR3 reads CASSQGLAGEGNEQFF. Here the CDR3 DNA reads TGTGCCAGCAGCCAAGGACTAGCGGGAGAGGGCAATGAGCAGTTCTTC. The full variable domain, its missing parts supplied by reference TRBV14 and TRBJ2-1, is EAGVTQFPSHSVIEKGQTVTLRCDPISGHDNLYWYRRVMGKEIKFLLHFVKESKQDESGMPNNRFLAERTGGTYSTLKVQPAELEDSGVYFCASSQGLAGEGNEQFFGPGTRLTVL.

The chain employs TRBV5-1 and TRBJ2-7; TRBD2 matches 7 bases. Germline V gene lookup returns CDR1 SGHRS and CDR2 YFSETQ. This CDR3 has 14 amino acids. With V trimmed by 4 bases and J by 3 bases, 7 bases remained unmatched. CDR3 sequence: CASSPSGVVYEQYF. The CDR3 nucleotides are TGCGCCAGCAGCCCCAGCGGGGTGGTCTACGAGCAGTACTTC.

The chain recombines TRBV4-2 with TRBJ2-3, with 10 positions matching TRBD2. CDR3 size: 16 residues. J gave up 3 bases and V 3 bases, and 6 bases lay outside the gene matches. The germline gives CDR1 LGHNA, CDR2 YNFKEQ. Here the CDR3 DNA reads TGTGCCAGCAGCCAGCTAGCGGGGGAGGTTACAGATACGCAGTATTTT. It is translated as CASSQLAGEVTDTQYF.

This chain connects TRBV7-2 to TRBJ1-1; a possible D gene is TRBD1 (6 bases). Germline values: CDR1 SGHTA, CDR2 FQGNSA. The germline V and J ends were trimmed by 4 bases and 4 bases, with 16 bases remaining between them. The CDR3 spans 15 residues. The CDR3 reads CASSSPDRGTTEAFF. Written as DNA, the CDR3 is TGTGCCAGCAGCTCCCCTGATAGGGGGACCACTGAAGCTTTCTTT.

This rearrangement joins TRBV27 to TRBJ2-7; 8 bases are shared with TRBD2. The CDR3 contains 13 residues. The ends lost 5 bases at V and 4 bases at J; junction bases unmatched: 4. Germline V CDR1 and CDR2: MNHEY, SMNVEV (reference sequence). CDR3 sequence: CASSHREGYEQYF. The CDR3 DNA reads TGTGCCAGCAGTCACCGGGAGGGTTACGAGCAGTACTTC.

This clone was observed a single time. The CDR3 loop is CASSWDRESHGYTF. The CDR3 DNA follows: TGTGCCAGCAGTTGGGACAGGGAGTCCCATGGCTACACCTTC. V is TRBV25-1 and J is TRBJ1-2; TRBD1 agrees at 9 bases. Per germline, CDR1 MGHDK and CDR2 SYGVNS. V lost 5 bases to trimming and J lost 6 bases; unmatched junction nucleotides: 7. The CDR3 extends over 14 amino acids.

This clone was observed once. The chain uses TRBV10-3 and TRBJ1-2, with TRBD1 matching 7 bases. The CDR3 is made up of 13 amino acids. CDR1 and CDR2 from the germline V gene are ENHRY and SYGVKD. V lost 7 bases, J lost 7 bases, and 9 bases stayed unmatched. Here the CDR3 DNA reads TGTGCCATCACTCAGGAGGGGGCGGGTGGCTACACCTTC. Residues: CAITQEGAGGYTF.

This sequence joins TRBV25-1 and TRBJ2-1; D may be TRBD1 (5 bases). The CDR3 covers 15 residues. Deletions cut 5 bases from V and 7 bases from J, with 18 bases between. Per germline, CDR1 MGHDK and CDR2 SYGVNS. CDR3 amino acids: CASSPRTPVRNEQFF. CDR3 DNA: TGTGCCAGCAGTCCTCGGACACCGGTGAGGAATGAGCAGTTCTTC.

The rearrangement links TRBV11-2 to TRBJ2-4; 10 nucleotides agree with TRBD1. CDR3 length: 18 residues. V dropped 4 bases and J dropped 0; count of bases not matched to a gene: 9. Germline CDR1 and CDR2: SGHAT and FQNNGV. The CDR3 DNA reads as TGTGCCAGCAGCTCCCGGGACAGGGGCCATCTAGCCAAAAACATTCAGTACTTC. Its translation: CASSSRDRGHLAKNIQYF. The complete variable domain, with remaining parts taken from reference TRBV11-2 and TRBJ2-4, reads EAGVAQSPRYKIIEKRQSVAFWCNPISGHATLYWYQQILGQGPKLLIQFQNNGVVDDSQLPKDRFSAERLKGVDSTLKIQPAKLEDSAVYLCASSSRDRGHLAKNIQYFGAGTRLSVL.

This rearrangement joins TRBV11-2 to TRBJ2-5; 7 bases agree with TRBD1. The CDR3 runs 16 residues. J was trimmed by 1 base and V by 5 bases; bases with no gene match: 10. CDR1 SGHAT and CDR2 FQNNGV come from the germline V gene. The CDR3 protein is CASSPQLGQLQETQYF. CDR3 sequence (DNA): TGTGCCAGCAGCCCACAGTTGGGACAGCTCCAAGAGACCCAGTACTTC.

This chain links TRBV6-5 with TRBJ1-3; 9 bases match TRBD1. The CDR3 length is 14 residues. CDR1 is MNHEY, CDR2 SVGAGI, per germline. Trimming took 5 bases from V and 7 from J; bases not matched to a gene: 6. CDR3 DNA sequence: TGTGCCAGCAGTCCGGGACAGGGTTCGAACACCATATATTTT. Amino acids: CASSPGQGSNTIYF.

This chain links TRBV18 with TRBJ2-3, with TRBD2 matching over 7 bases. V gave up 3 bases and J gave up 1 base; unmatched junction bases: 1. The CDR3 runs 14 residues. CDR1 and CDR2 from the germline V gene are KGHSH and LQKENI. This CDR3 reads CASSPLAGTDTQYF. The CDR3 DNA sequence: TGTGCCAGCTCACCGCTAGCGGGCACAGATACGCAGTATTTT.

The rearrangement uses TRBV2 and TRBJ2-1; the match to TRBD2 covers 11 bases. The germline gives CDR1 SNHLY, CDR2 FYNNEI. The trim removed 11 bases at V and 2 bases at J, leaving 2 bases unmatched. The CDR3 runs to 13 residues. DNA for the CDR3: TGTGCCTGGGGACTAGCGGCCTACAATGAGCAGTTCTTC. Protein product: CAWGLAAYNEQFF.

This clone has a handful of counts. The chain couples TRBV7-3 to TRBJ2-1; 7 nucleotides match TRBD1. Germline V gene sequence: CDR1 SGHTA, CDR2 FQGTGA. The J segment lost 0 bases and the V segment lost 4 bases, leaving 3 bases of the junction unmatched. The CDR3 runs 15 residues. CDR3 coding DNA: TGTGCCAGCAGCTCGACAGGGAGCTCCTACAATGAGCAGTTCTTC. It yields the protein CASSSTGSSYNEQFF.

CDR3 in DNA: TGTGCCAGCAGCCATCCGTCTACTGGCTACACCTTC. Protein sequence: CASSHPSTGYTF. The chain combines TRBV6-2 or TRBV6-3 with TRBJ1-2; D not certain. The CDR3 length is 12 residues. V lost 6 bases, J lost 7 bases, and 12 bases lay in between. Germline loops: CDR1 MNHEY, CDR2 SVGEGT.

J is TRBJ2-7 and V is TRBV4-1; 7 bases fit TRBD2. Germline V gene lookup returns CDR1 MGHRA and CDR2 YSYEKL. There are 16 residues in the CDR3. The V gene end was trimmed by 0 bases and the J gene end by 0 bases; junction bases not matched to a gene: 5. CDR3 residues: CASSQDLGTNSYEQYF. CDR3 nucleotide sequence: TGCGCCAGCAGCCAAGATCTGGGGACTAACTCCTACGAGCAGTACTTC.

The V call is TRBV2, the J call TRBJ1-1; weak D call: TRBD1 (5 bases). V was pared by 2 bases and J by 3 bases, with 10 bases between. CDR1 and CDR2 (germline): SNHLY, FYNNEI. The CDR3 runs 14 residues. The CDR3 loop is CASSEQGLDTEAFF. The CDR3 DNA sequence: TGTGCCAGCAGTGAACAGGGATTGGACACTGAAGCTTTCTTT.

This chain uses TRBV5-8 with TRBJ2-7; tentatively, D is TRBD2 (5 bases). The V and J ends lost 2 bases and 1 base respectively, with 10 bases between them. The CDR3 is 14 residues long. Germline CDR1 reads SGHTS; CDR2 reads YDEGEE. The CDR3 protein is CASSFEGGSYEQYF. Written as DNA, the CDR3 is TGTGCCAGCAGCTTTGAGGGTGGGTCCTACGAGCAGTACTTC.

This clone was observed a handful of times. The chain couples TRBV5-4 to TRBJ1-1, with 7 bases fitting TRBD1. Germline loops: CDR1 SGHNT, CDR2 YYREEE (reference sequence). V was pared by 0 bases and J by 10 bases, with 6 bases of the junction left unmatched. The CDR3 covers 13 residues. This CDR3 reads CASSLGAQGIAFF. The CDR3 DNA is TGTGCCAGCAGCTTGGGTGCACAGGGGATAGCTTTCTTT.